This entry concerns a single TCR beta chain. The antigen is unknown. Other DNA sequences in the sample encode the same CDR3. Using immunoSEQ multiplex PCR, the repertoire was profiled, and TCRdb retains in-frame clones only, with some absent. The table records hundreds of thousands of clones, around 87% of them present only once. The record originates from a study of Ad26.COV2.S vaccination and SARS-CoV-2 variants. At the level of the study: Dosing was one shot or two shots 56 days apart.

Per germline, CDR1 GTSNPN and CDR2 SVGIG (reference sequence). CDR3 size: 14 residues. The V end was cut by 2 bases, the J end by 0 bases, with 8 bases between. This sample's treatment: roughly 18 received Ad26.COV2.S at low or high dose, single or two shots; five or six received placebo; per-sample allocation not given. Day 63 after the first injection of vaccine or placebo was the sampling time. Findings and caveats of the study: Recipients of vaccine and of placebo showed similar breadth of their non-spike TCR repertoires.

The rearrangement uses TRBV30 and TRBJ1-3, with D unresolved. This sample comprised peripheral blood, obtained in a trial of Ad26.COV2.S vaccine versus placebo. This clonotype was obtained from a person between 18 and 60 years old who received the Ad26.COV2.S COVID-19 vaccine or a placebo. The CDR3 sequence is CAWSPGLSGNTIYF. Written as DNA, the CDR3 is TGTGCCTGGAGTCCAGGACTCTCTGGAAACACCATATATTTT.